Listed below are T cell receptor beta chains from one sample, sequenced in a study of blood T cell repertoires in COVID-19. Some clones are missing from TCRdb's copy, which holds only in-frame ones; the method was immunoSEQ multiplex PCR. The data contain more than 200,000 clones, approximately 88% of them seen just once; the ten biggest clones take up 3% to 4%. Sequencing was done on a sample of PBMCs or T cells enriched from blood (not recorded which). The receptors shown here come from a woman aged 30 to 39 who had been exposed to COVID-19. Each CDR3 is given with its conserved first and last residue. D genes are given only for firm matches. Expanded clones get a size class; other rows say once, few or many, or leave the size out.

>.|once|TRBV6-5|TRBJ2-5
TGTGCCAGCAGAAGACAGCCACAAGAGACCCAGTACTTC
CASRRQPQETQYF
>.|few|TRBV2|TRBJ2-7
TGTGCCAGCAGTTCGACAGTGATTACCTACGAGCAGTACTTC
CASSSTVITYEQYF
>TRBD1|.|TRBV28|TRBJ1-5
TGTGCCACCCAGGCCCTATACCGGGACAGGGATCAGCCCCAGCATTTT
CATQALYRDRDQPQHF
>TRBD2|once|TRBV27|TRBJ2-1
TGTGCCAGCAGTTTTTCTAGCGGGGCCTACAATGAGCAGTTCTTC
CASSFSSGAYNEQFF
>TRBD1|.|TRBV29-1|TRBJ1-2
TGCAGCGTTGAAAGGGGGCCTAACTATGGCTACACCTTC
CSVERGPNYGYTF
>.|.|TRBV27|TRBJ1-1
TGTGCCAGCAGTTTGGCAGGGAGGGACACTGAAGCTTTCTTT
CASSLAGRDTEAFF
>.|many|TRBV12-3/TRBV12-4|TRBJ2-7
TGTGCCAGCCGAGGCCGCTCCTACGAGCAGTACTTC
CASRGRSYEQYF
>.|few|TRBV6-5|TRBJ2-1
TGTGCCAGCAGTTACACAGGGCTGGGTGAGCAGTTCTTC
CASSYTGLGEQFF
>.|.|TRBV19|TRBJ2-7
TGTGCCAGTAGTATAGACACCAGAAGCTCCTACGAGCAGTACTTC
CASSIDTRSSYEQYF
>.|.|TRBV19|TRBJ1-5
TGTGCCAGTAGTATTGGGGCAGTTTATAGCAATCAGCCCCAGCATTTT
CASSIGAVYSNQPQHF
>.|.|TRBV7-9|TRBJ1-2
TGTGCCAGCAGCTTAGGACAGCATGGCTACACCTTC
CASSLGQHGYTF
>.|.|TRBV10-1|TRBJ1-5
TGCGCCAGCAGTACAGGGAGGGATCAGCCCCAGCATTTT
CASSTGRDQPQHF
>.|.|TRBV14|TRBJ2-7
TGTGCCAGCAGCCATACACGCTACGAGCAGTACTTC
CASSHTRYEQYF
>.|once|TRBV28|TRBJ1-4
TGTGCCAGCAGTTTATGGGACATTGCAACTAATGAAAAACTGTTTTTT
CASSLWDIATNEKLFF
>TRBD1|.|TRBV11-2|TRBJ1-6
TGTGCCAGCAGCTTAGGGGACAGGGGGCATACACCCCTCCACTTT
CASSLGDRGHTPLHF
>TRBD1|.|TRBV4-1|TRBJ1-2
TGCGCCAGCAGCCAAGAAGGACCGACAGGGGGCAACTATGGCTACACCTTC
CASSQEGPTGGNYGYTF
>.|.|TRBV3-1/TRBV3-2|TRBJ2-5
TGTGCCAGCAGCGACGCCGACGCTCGGGGAGGAGAGACCCAGTACTTC
CASSDADARGGETQYF
>TRBD2|.|TRBV18|TRBJ2-1
TGTGCCAGCTCACCTCGGGAGACTAGCGGAACCCGCAATGAGCAGTTCTTC
CASSPRETSGTRNEQFF
>.|.|TRBV3-1/TRBV3-2|TRBJ2-3
TGTGCCAGCAGCCAAGCCCGGACTAGCACAGATACGCAGTATTTT
CASSQARTSTDTQYF
>.|.|TRBV30|TRBJ1-1
TGTGCCTGGAGTTGGGAGGCTCTGGGGACTGAAGCTTTCTTT
CAWSWEALGTEAFF
>.|.|TRBV4-1|TRBJ2-3
TGCGCCAGCAGCCGGGACTCCACAGATACGCAGTATTTT
CASSRDSTDTQYF
>TRBD1|.|TRBV19|TRBJ2-3
TGTGCCAGTAGTATATTTCTCTCAGGGACAGGGGTCGCCCACGGAGATACGCAGTATTTT
CASSIFLSGTGVAHGDTQYF
>TRBD1|.|TRBV11-2|TRBJ1-1
TGTGCCAGCAGCTTAGATCGGAGGACAGGAGGCATGAACACTGAAGCTTTCTTT
CASSLDRRTGGMNTEAFF
>TRBD1|.|TRBV6-1|TRBJ2-5
TGTGCCAGCAGTGAATGGGTGCGGTTAGGGGGCTTCGGAGAGACCCAGTACTTC
CASSEWVRLGGFGETQYF
>.|.|TRBV5-4|TRBJ2-7
TGTGCCAGCAGACCCCGGGGTGGCCTAGGCGAGCAGTACTTC
CASRPRGGLGEQYF
>TRBD2|.|TRBV5-6|TRBJ2-1
TGTGCCAGCAGCTTGGTGCTAGCGGGAGTTTCCTCCTACAATGAGCAGTTCTTC
CASSLVLAGVSSYNEQFF
>TRBD1|.|TRBV23-1|TRBJ2-1
TGCGCCAGCATTTCCGACAGGGAATCCCCTAAGGAGCAGTTCTTC
CASISDRESPKEQFF
>.|.|TRBV25-1|TRBJ2-5
TGTGCCAGCAGTGATAGAGAGACCCAGTACTTC
CASSDRETQYF
>.|.|TRBV10-3|TRBJ1-5
TGTGCCATCAGTGAGTCCCGGGCAGGGAATAGCAATCAGCCCCAGCATTTT
CAISESRAGNSNQPQHF
>TRBD1|.|TRBV2|TRBJ1-5
TGTGCCAGCAGTCCGACAGGGTATGGCAATCAGCCCCAGCATTTT
CASSPTGYGNQPQHF
>.|.|TRBV9|TRBJ1-6
TGTGCCAGCAGCCAAGGGAGTTTTAATTCACCCCTCCACTTT
CASSQGSFNSPLHF
>TRBD1|.|TRBV2|TRBJ2-7
TGTGCCAGCGCCGGGACAGTTATTCCCTACGAGCAGTACTTC
CASAGTVIPYEQYF
>TRBD2|.|TRBV28|TRBJ2-2
TGTGCCAGCAGTGCCGGACTAGCGGCGAACACCGGGGAGCTGTTTTTT
CASSAGLAANTGELFF
>TRBD2|.|TRBV9|TRBJ2-3
TGTGCCAGCCGGCGGGGGGGCGGCACAGATACGCAGTATTTT
CASRRGGGTDTQYF
>TRBD2|.|TRBV7-6|TRBJ2-1
TGTGCCAGCAGCCCCTCGGGACTAGCGGGATCTCGAAATGAGCAGTTCTTC
CASSPSGLAGSRNEQFF
>TRBD1|.|TRBV30|TRBJ2-6
TGTGCCTGGAAGGACAGGGGGCAAGCTGGGGCCAACGTCCTGACTTTC
CAWKDRGQAGANVLTF
>TRBD2|.|TRBV14|TRBJ2-2
TGTGCCAGCAGCCGCCGCGAAGTAGGACTAGCGGGGAACACCGGGGAGCTGTTTTTT
CASSRREVGLAGNTGELFF
>.|.|TRBV7-9|TRBJ2-1
TGTGCCAGCGCTCCAAGGGGCAATGAGCAGTTCTTC
CASAPRGNEQFF
>.|.|TRBV6-5|TRBJ1-1
TGTGCCAGCAGGGTCTTCGGGGTGATGAGGGCTGAAGCTTTCTTT
CASRVFGVMRAEAFF
>.|.|TRBV9|TRBJ2-3
TGTGCCAGCAGCGGAATTCTAGTGGCAGATACGCAGTATTTT
CASSGILVADTQYF